This T cell receptor beta chain came from a study of OX40 agonist ivuxolimab in advanced cancers. Study as a whole: Having had anti-PD-1, anti-PD-L1 or anti-CTLA-4 therapy before was allowed, and roughly 38% had some. Findings of the study overall: Clonal expansion among partial responders at 0.1-3.0 mg/kg ranked near the lowest. Averaged across samples, CD8+ T cells carried more expanded clones than CD4+ did.

Patients were ineligible given autoimmune disease history or systemic immunosuppression. On this clone: Its specificity is unknown.

Clones were read by immunoSEQ multiplex PCR, and TCRdb kept only the in-frame ones, dropping some. The sample holds 30,000 or so clones, around 80% seen once. The CDR3 extends over 16 amino acids. Germline V gene sequence: CDR1 LNHDA, CDR2 SQIVND (reference sequence). The trim removed 1 base at V and 4 bases at J, leaving 4 bases unmatched. This rearrangement joins TRBV19 to TRBJ2-5; TRBD2 aligns across 12 bases. The sequences come from CD4+ or CD8+ T cells sorted from blood, collected in a trial of the OX40 agonist ivuxolimab. The receptor comes from an adult with an advanced solid tumor such as melanoma, head and neck, liver or kidney cancer. In DNA, the CDR3 is TGTGCCAGTAGTATAGGTTCACTAGCGGGGGGAGAGACCCAGTACTTC. Protein: CASSIGSLAGGETQYF. Variable domain in full (rest from reference TRBV19 and TRBJ2-5): DGGITQSPKYLFRKEGQNVTLSCEQNLNHDAMYWYRQDPGQGLRLIYYSQIVNDFQKGDIAEGYSVSREKKESFPLTVTSAQKNPTAFYLCASSIGSLAGGETQYFGPGTRLLVL.